This T cell receptor beta chain originates from a study of T-cell reconstitution after alpha-beta-depleted transplantation in children. The library targeted TCRbeta and was prepared with unique molecular identifiers. TCRdb reanalysed the PCR reads using MiXCR and keeps one entry per CDR3 protein. This sample has 500,000 to 600,000 distinct CDR3 sequences, with less than 35% found just once. Germline V CDR1 and CDR2: MDHEN, SYDVKM. The CDR3 totals 15 residues. V was cut by 4 bases and J by 6 bases, with 19 bases left in between. The sequenced sample was PBMCs from the stem cell graft donor, obtained from the stem cell graft. V is TRBV28 and J is TRBJ2-7; D is perhaps TRBD2 (5 bases). This clonotype originated in a human donor who donated a stem cell graft to a child with aplastic anemia. In DNA, the CDR3 is TGTGCCAGCAGTTACCACGAGGGCCGGAAAGGCGAGCAGTACTTC. Translated, it gives CASSYHEGRKGEQYF.